The 28 T cell receptor beta chains presented below share a single source sample, sequenced in a study of cytomegalovirus exposure and HLA in healthy donors. PCR used 60 Vbeta primers and 13 Jbeta primers. Profiling relied on immunoSEQ multiplex PCR, and the TCRdb table lists in-frame clones only, not all of them. This sample has around 99,000 clones; around 77% occur once, and the top ten carry 3% to 3.5%. Sequenced material: PBMCs. The receptors come from a man aged 35 to 55 in good health and CMV-seronegative.

This rearrangement joins TRBV5-1 to TRBJ2-1; 7 bases are a match to TRBD1. Trimming at V came to 5 bases and at J to 3 bases, leaving 5 bases not matched to a gene. Germline V gene sequence: CDR1 SGHRS, CDR2 YFSETQ. The CDR3 spans 14 residues. CDR3 amino acids: CASSFRDSYNEQFF. CDR3 coding DNA: TGCGCCAGCAGTTTCCGGGACAGCTACAATGAGCAGTTCTTC.

This clone was observed a handful of times. The J gene is TRBJ2-7, the V gene TRBV28, with TRBD1 matching 7 bases. Germline V gene data show CDR1 as MDHEN and CDR2 as SYDVKM. With V trimmed by 6 bases and J by 9 bases, 11 bases remained unmatched. The CDR3 is 13 residues long. CDR3 in DNA: TGTGCCAGCAGCCTCCGCCGGGACAGTCGGCAGTACTTC. Translation gives CASSLRRDSRQYF.

The V and J genes are TRBV5-4 and TRBJ2-1, with 10 bases fitting TRBD2. Trimming took 3 bases from V and 6 from J; bases not matched to a gene: 3. The CDR3 is 14 residues long. CDR1 and CDR2 from the germline V gene are SGHNT and YYREEE (reference sequence). The CDR3 DNA reads TGTGCCAGCAGCTCCAGCGGGAGGGTCAATGAGCAGTTCTTC. Translated: CASSSSGRVNEQFF.

The chain couples TRBV30 to TRBJ2-7; TRBD1 aligns across 7 bases. The CDR3 consists of 13 residues. Germline V gives CDR1 GTSNPN, CDR2 SVGIG (reference sequence). Trimming at V came to 2 bases and at J to 0 bases, leaving 1 base not matched to a gene. The CDR3: CAWSWDSSYEQYF. CDR3 coding DNA: TGTGCCTGGAGTTGGGACAGCTCCTACGAGCAGTACTTC.

V is TRBV10-3 and J is TRBJ2-7; TRBD2 is a possible D gene (6 bases). The germline V gene has CDR1 ENHRY and CDR2 SYGVKD. The V end lost 7 bases, the J end lost 6 bases, and 10 bases lay between the germline ends. The CDR3 runs to 11 residues. The DNA of the CDR3 is TGTGCCATCATGGCGGGGCTCGAGCAGTACTTC. Residues: CAIMAGLEQYF.

The chain recombines TRBV19 with TRBJ1-5; D may be TRBD1 (6 bases). This CDR3 is 13 amino acids long. Trimming shortened V by 7 bases and J by 1 base, and 8 bases separated the two germline ends. Looked up from germline, CDR1 is LNHDA and CDR2 is SQIVND (reference sequence). CDR3 in DNA: TGTGCCAGTAATGGACAGAGCAATCAGCCCCAGCATTTT. It encodes CASNGQSNQPQHF.

In its sample, this clone was seen a few times. The chain uses TRBV5-1 and TRBJ2-3, with D possibly being TRBD1 (6 bases). CDR3 length: 13 residues. Germline CDR1 and CDR2: SGHRS and YFSETQ. The germline V and J ends were trimmed by 3 bases and 4 bases, with 9 bases remaining between them. The CDR3 protein is CASSSGGPDTQYF. The CDR3 DNA follows: TGCGCCAGCAGCTCTGGGGGCCCAGATACGCAGTATTTT.

The V and J genes are TRBV30 and TRBJ2-1, with TRBD1 matching over 10 bases. The V gene's germline CDR1 is GTSNPN and CDR2 SVGIG (reference sequence). The CDR3 sequence is 17 residues long. J lost 7 bases, V lost 6 bases, and 18 bases had no gene match. CDR3 protein: CACRQGAHRMLHNEQFF. CDR3 nucleotide sequence: TGTGCCTGCCGACAGGGGGCTCATCGCATGTTACATAATGAGCAGTTCTTC.

This clone was found once. V and J are TRBV6-1 and TRBJ2-7; D might be TRBD1 (5 bases). The V and J ends lost 4 bases and 9 bases respectively, with 19 bases between them. This CDR3 has 14 residues. CDR1 is MNHNS, CDR2 SASEGT, per germline. The CDR3 DNA follows: TGTGCCAGCAGTGCCGCCGTGTGGGGCTGGGGGCAGTACTTC. This encodes CASSAAVWGWGQYF.

The chain couples TRBV4-2 to TRBJ2-6; 8 bases fit TRBD1. The CDR3 is 17 residues long. The germline V gene encodes CDR1 LGHNA and CDR2 YNFKEQ. The V and J ends lost 4 bases and 0 bases, in that order; junction bases with no gene match: 5. The CDR3 DNA reads TGTGCCAGCAGCCGGGGACAGGCGGACTCTGGGGCCAACGTCCTGACTTTC. Residues: CASSRGQADSGANVLTF.

The V and J genes are TRBV27 and TRBJ1-1; D not resolved. Germline CDR1 and CDR2: MNHEY and SMNVEV (reference sequence). The V end lost 5 bases, the J end lost 1 base, and 14 bases lay between the germline ends. The CDR3 is 15 amino acids. The CDR3 sequence is CASSPMSGRNTEAFF. The CDR3 DNA reads TGTGCCAGCAGTCCAATGTCCGGGAGGAACACTGAAGCTTTCTTT.

This chain joins TRBV28 and TRBJ1-2; tentatively, D is TRBD1 (5 bases). The V gene lost 8 bases and the J gene lost 8 bases, with 12 bases spanning the gap. Germline CDR1 MDHEN, CDR2 SYDVKM. This CDR3 contains 11 residues. The CDR3 loop reads CASFLDTGYTF. For the CDR3, the DNA is TGTGCCAGCTTTCTGGACACAGGCTACACCTTC.

This chain connects TRBV6-5 to TRBJ2-1, with 9 bases identical to TRBD1. There are 15 residues in the CDR3. With 6 bases clipped from V and 6 bases from J, the junction kept 9 bases outside the gene matches. Germline lookup yields CDR1 MNHEY and CDR2 SVGAGI. CDR3 in DNA: TGTGCCAGCAGGGGAGGGACAGGGAGCGGCAATGAGCAGTTCTTC. It specifies CASRGGTGSGNEQFF.

This clone was recorded only once. V is TRBV19 and J is TRBJ2-3, with 7 bases aligning to TRBD2. V lost 3 bases, J lost 5 bases, and 8 bases stayed unmatched. Germline CDR1 reads LNHDA; CDR2 reads SQIVND (reference sequence). This CDR3 is built from 15 residues. The CDR3 is CASSIKRGSVDTQYF. CDR3 nucleotides: TGTGCCAGTAGTATTAAGCGGGGCTCAGTAGATACGCAGTATTTT.

The chain couples TRBV21-1 to TRBJ2-1; TRBD2, the D gene given by the table, was not confirmed from the DNA. TRBV21-1 is a pseudogene. This CDR3 region has 17 residues. CDR3 DNA: TGTGCCAGCAGCGGGACTACTTGGGCGGGGGCGGGCGATGAGCAGTTCTTC. It encodes CASSGTTWAGAGDEQFF.

This chain's CDR3 is CAWRGDRGYNEQFF. Written as DNA, the CDR3 is TGTGCCTGGAGGGGAGACAGGGGCTACAATGAGCAGTTCTTC. This rearrangement joins TRBV30 to TRBJ2-1; 8 positions match TRBD1. V gave up 3 bases and J gave up 3 bases; unmatched junction bases: 4. The CDR3 is made up of 14 amino acids. Germline-derived CDR1 and CDR2 are GTSNPN and SVGIG (reference sequence).

This clone was observed a few times. CDR3 DNA sequence: TGTGCCAGCAGTATCAACAGGGGAGCGAACACTGAAGCTTTCTTT. This encodes CASSINRGANTEAFF. The J gene is TRBJ1-1, the V gene TRBV27, with 7 bases fitting TRBD1. The germline V gene encodes CDR1 MNHEY and CDR2 SMNVEV (reference sequence). This CDR3 contains 15 residues. J was trimmed by 1 base and V by 5 bases; bases with no gene match: 7.

This rearrangement joins TRBV19 to TRBJ1-2, with 7 positions matching TRBD1. Per germline, CDR1 LNHDA and CDR2 SQIVND (reference sequence). J was trimmed by 12 bases and V by 3 bases; bases with no gene match: 16. CDR3 length equals 15 residues. The CDR3 DNA reads TGTGCCAGTAGTATTGGGACAGCCCAAGGAGGGGCGAACACCTTC. The encoded protein is CASSIGTAQGGANTF.

The rearrangement joins TRBV30 to TRBJ1-5, with 7 bases that match TRBD1. CDR1 and CDR2 (germline): GTSNPN, SVGIG (reference sequence). The CDR3 extends over 16 amino acids. J was trimmed by 4 bases and V by 2 bases; bases with no gene match: 11. The CDR3 loop reads CAWSRTAGQPNQPQHF. The DNA for the CDR3 is TGTGCCTGGAGTCGTACGGCGGGACAGCCAAATCAGCCCCAGCATTTT.

This clone was picked up one time. The V gene is TRBV6-5, the J gene TRBJ2-5; the D gene is possibly TRBD1 (6 bases). The CDR3 extends over 13 amino acids. V lost 8 bases, J lost 2 bases, and 12 bases lay in between. Germline CDR1 MNHEY, CDR2 SVGAGI. CDR3 loop: CASSRGFQETQYF. CDR3 nucleotides: TGTGCCAGCTCGAGGGGGTTTCAAGAGACCCAGTACTTC.

The chain couples TRBV16 to TRBJ1-3; 7 positions agree with TRBD1. CDR3 size: 15 residues. CDR1 is KGHSY and CDR2 is FQNENV in the germline V gene. V lost 0 bases to trimming and J lost 4 bases; unmatched junction nucleotides: 3. The CDR3 is CASSQSGTAGNTIYF. The DNA of the CDR3 is TGTGCCAGCAGCCAATCCGGGACAGCCGGAAACACCATATATTTT.

V gene TRBV2 combines with J gene TRBJ1-1; D is undetermined. V was cut by 6 bases and J by 4 bases, with 15 bases left in between. Germline V gene data show CDR1 as SNHLY and CDR2 as FYNNEI. The CDR3 sequence is 14 residues long. The CDR3 DNA follows: TGTGCCAGCAGATGGAGGGAGGAGGGCACTGAAGCTTTCTTT. Translating gives CASRWREEGTEAFF. Filled out from reference TRBV2 and TRBJ1-1, the complete variable domain reads EPEVTQTPSHQVTQMGQEVILRCVPISNHLYFYWYRQILGQKVEFLVSFYNNEISEKSEIFDDQFSVERPDGSNFTLKIRSTKLEDSAMYFCASRWREEGTEAFFGQGTRLTVV.

The V gene is TRBV27, the J gene TRBJ1-2; TRBD1 agrees at 8 bases. Per the germline V gene, CDR1 is MNHEY and CDR2 is SMNVEV (reference sequence). V lost 6 bases to trimming and J lost 3 bases; unmatched junction nucleotides: 9. The CDR3 covers 15 residues. This chain's CDR3 is CASSKRGQADYGYTF. CDR3 nucleotide sequence: TGTGCCAGCAGCAAGAGGGGACAGGCGGACTATGGCTACACCTTC.

The J gene is TRBJ2-2, the V gene TRBV29-1; tentative D call: TRBD2 (6 bases). V lost 6 bases and J lost 0, with 11 bases in between. CDR1 is SQVTM, CDR2 ANQGSEA, per germline. The CDR3 has 14 amino acids. CDR3 residues: CSVPREANTGELFF. DNA for the CDR3: TGCAGCGTCCCCAGGGAGGCGAACACCGGGGAGCTGTTTTTT.

The rearrangement links TRBV7-3 to TRBJ2-1; 8 nucleotides align to TRBD2. Unmatched junction bases numbered 4, after V lost 3 bases and J lost 9 bases. This CDR3 comprises 13 residues. Germline CDR1 SGHTA, CDR2 FQGTGA. CDR3 sequence (DNA): TGTGCCAGCAGCTTCGGGGGGGCGGCTGAGCAGTTCTTC. Translating it yields CASSFGGAAEQFF. Variable domain in full (rest from reference TRBV7-3 and TRBJ2-1): GAGVSQTPSNKVTEKGKYVELRCDPISGHTALYWYRQSLGQGPEFLIYFQGTGAADDSGLPNDRFFAVRPEGSVSTLKIQRTERGDSAVYLCASSFGGAAEQFFGPGTRLTVL.

The chain employs TRBV6-5 and TRBJ1-5; D may be TRBD1 (5 bases). The germline V gene encodes CDR1 MNHEY and CDR2 SVGAGI. V gave up 5 bases and J gave up 0 bases, with 11 bases separating them. The CDR3 sequence is 15 residues long. This CDR3 is CASSPTASSNQPQHF. The CDR3 nucleotides are TGTGCCAGCAGTCCGACAGCATCTAGCAATCAGCCCCAGCATTTT.

V and J are TRBV2 and TRBJ1-2; TRBD1 aligns across 10 bases. This CDR3 is 13 amino acids long. The germline CDR1 and CDR2 sequences are SNHLY and FYNNEI. The V gene end was trimmed by 6 bases and the J gene end by 12 bases; junction bases not matched to a gene: 10. The chain's CDR3 is CASRRQGAPLDTF. The CDR3 DNA reads TGTGCCAGCAGGAGACAGGGGGCGCCCCTAGACACCTTC.

The chain is built from TRBV9 and TRBJ2-5, with 7 bases identical to TRBD2. The J call is uncertain, as TRBJ2-7 better fits the DNA end. Germline loops: CDR1 SGDLS, CDR2 YYNGEE. This CDR3 spans 14 amino acids. CDR3 region: CASSVGGSTYEQYF. For the CDR3, the DNA is TGTGCCAGCAGCGTAGGCGGGAGCACCTACGAGCAGTACTTC.